This is a list of T cell receptor beta chains from one sample in a study of regulatory T cells in long-lasting Graves disease. TCRdb ran MiXCR on the multiplex PCR reads and lists one entry per CDR3 protein. The sample shows around 230,000 distinct CDR3 sequences, around 18% of them seen only once. Sequencing used peripheral blood mononuclear cells (PBMCs), obtained at new diagnosis, from a patient treated with antithyroid drugs. All receptors come from a female donor with Graves disease. Both conserved end residues are part of each CDR3. A D gene is named only where the DNA matches it firmly. Clone size, where shown, is once, few, many, or a class for clones that have expanded.

v_call: TRBV6-1
d_call: .
j_call: TRBJ1-2
clone_size: many
cdr3_nt: TGTGCCAGCAGCCCTCACCGGGGGCAAGCTGGCTACACCTTC
cdr3_aa: CASSPHRGQAGYTF

v_call: TRBV11-2
d_call: TRBD2
j_call: TRBJ2-3
clone_size: many
cdr3_nt: TGTGCCAGCAGTCGACTAGCGGGAGTGTCAGATACGCAGTATTTT
cdr3_aa: CASSRLAGVSDTQYF

v_call: TRBV28
d_call: TRBD1
j_call: TRBJ2-7
clone_size: .
cdr3_nt: TGTGCCAGCAGTTTAATCGACAGGGGAATATCCTACGAGCAGTACTTC
cdr3_aa: CASSLIDRGISYEQYF

v_call: TRBV2
d_call: .
j_call: TRBJ1-5
clone_size: many
cdr3_nt: TGTGCCAGCGGGCGAGTCAGCGAGGGGCCCCAGCATTTT
cdr3_aa: CASGRVSEGPQHF

v_call: TRBV9
d_call: TRBD1
j_call: TRBJ2-2
clone_size: many
cdr3_nt: TGTGCCAGCAGCGTAGGGGGGACAGGGGGCGCCGGGGAGCTGTTTTTT
cdr3_aa: CASSVGGTGGAGELFF

v_call: TRBV9
d_call: .
j_call: TRBJ2-7
clone_size: many
cdr3_nt: TGTGCCAGCAGCGTGGGAGGGGGCGCGTACGAGCAGTACTTC
cdr3_aa: CASSVGGGAYEQYF

v_call: TRBV28
d_call: TRBD2
j_call: TRBJ2-3
clone_size: .
cdr3_nt: TGTGCCAGCCCACCCCCGGGGGGGAGCACAGATACGCAGTATTTT
cdr3_aa: CASPPPGGSTDTQYF

v_call: TRBV27
d_call: .
j_call: TRBJ2-7
clone_size: many
cdr3_nt: TGTGCCAGCAGGGGCCTAGCCGACGCCTCCTACGAGCAGTACTTC
cdr3_aa: CASRGLADASYEQYF

v_call: TRBV9
d_call: TRBD1
j_call: TRBJ1-2
clone_size: many
cdr3_nt: TGTGCCAGCAGCGCCTTCTCAGGGGGCGCTTACTATGGCTACACCTTC
cdr3_aa: CASSAFSGGAYYGYTF

v_call: TRBV19
d_call: .
j_call: TRBJ1-6
clone_size: .
cdr3_nt: TGTGCCAGTAGTTCGACATACTCCTATAATTCACCCCTCCACTTT
cdr3_aa: CASSSTYSYNSPLHF

v_call: TRBV2
d_call: TRBD2
j_call: TRBJ2-3
clone_size: many
cdr3_nt: TGTGCCAGCATGAGGGGACTAGCCGATCGCACAGATACGCAGTATTTT
cdr3_aa: CASMRGLADRTDTQYF

v_call: TRBV10-3
d_call: .
j_call: TRBJ1-5
clone_size: .
cdr3_nt: TGTGCCATCAGTGAGTCGGGACAACTCGATCAGCCCCAGCATTTT
cdr3_aa: CAISESGQLDQPQHF

v_call: TRBV15
d_call: TRBD1
j_call: TRBJ2-5
clone_size: many
cdr3_nt: TGTGCCACCAGCAGAGCCCCAGGGGGCCGGGAGACCCAGTACTTC
cdr3_aa: CATSRAPGGRETQYF

v_call: TRBV6-5
d_call: .
j_call: TRBJ1-6
clone_size: many
cdr3_nt: TGTGCCAGCAGTTACTCAGAGGGGTCACCCCTCCACTTT
cdr3_aa: CASSYSEGSPLHF

v_call: TRBV6-2/TRBV6-3
d_call: TRBD2
j_call: TRBJ2-1
clone_size: .
cdr3_nt: TGTGCCAGCAGTTACTCGATGGGGTGGGAGGGCTTCCTTTCCAATCAGCAGTTCTTC
cdr3_aa: CASSYSMGWEGFLSNQQFF

v_call: TRBV24-1
d_call: .
j_call: TRBJ2-2
clone_size: many
cdr3_nt: TGTGCCACCAGTGATCGGGGTTTGCACACCGGGGAGCTGTTTTTT
cdr3_aa: CATSDRGLHTGELFF